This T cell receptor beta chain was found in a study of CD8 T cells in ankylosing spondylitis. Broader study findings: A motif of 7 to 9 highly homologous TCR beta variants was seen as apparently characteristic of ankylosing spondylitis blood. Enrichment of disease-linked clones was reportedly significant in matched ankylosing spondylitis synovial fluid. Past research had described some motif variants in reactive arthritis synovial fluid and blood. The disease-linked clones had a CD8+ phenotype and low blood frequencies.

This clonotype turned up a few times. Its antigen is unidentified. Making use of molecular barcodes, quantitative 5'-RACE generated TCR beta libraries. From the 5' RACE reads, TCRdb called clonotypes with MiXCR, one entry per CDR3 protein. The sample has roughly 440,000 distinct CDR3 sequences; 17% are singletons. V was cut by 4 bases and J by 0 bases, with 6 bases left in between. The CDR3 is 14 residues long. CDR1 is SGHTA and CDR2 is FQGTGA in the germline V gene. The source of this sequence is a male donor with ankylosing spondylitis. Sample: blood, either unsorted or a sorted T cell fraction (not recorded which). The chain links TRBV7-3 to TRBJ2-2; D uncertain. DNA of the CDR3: TGTGCCAGCAGCTCCCAGTCGAACACCGGGGAGCTGTTTTTT. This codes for CASSSQSNTGELFF.